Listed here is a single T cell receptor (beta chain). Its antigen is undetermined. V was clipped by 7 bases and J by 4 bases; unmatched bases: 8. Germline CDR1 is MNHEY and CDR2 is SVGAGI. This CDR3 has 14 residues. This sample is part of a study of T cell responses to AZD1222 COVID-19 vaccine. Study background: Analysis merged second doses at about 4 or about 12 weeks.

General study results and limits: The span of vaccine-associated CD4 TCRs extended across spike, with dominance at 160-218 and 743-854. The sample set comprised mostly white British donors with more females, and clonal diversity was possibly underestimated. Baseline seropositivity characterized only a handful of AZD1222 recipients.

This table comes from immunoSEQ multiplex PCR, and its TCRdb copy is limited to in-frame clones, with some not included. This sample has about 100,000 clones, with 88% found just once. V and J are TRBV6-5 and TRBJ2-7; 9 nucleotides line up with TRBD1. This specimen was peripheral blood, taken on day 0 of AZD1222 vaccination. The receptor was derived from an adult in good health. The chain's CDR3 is CASNPQGQGYEQYF. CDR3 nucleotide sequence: TGTGCCAGCAATCCCCAGGGACAGGGATACGAGCAGTACTTC.